This T cell receptor (beta chain) was retrieved from a study of glioma-infiltrating T cells. Findings and limits, study-wide: Only very few CDR3 sequences appeared in both tissue and blood.

After removal of 0 bases from V and 2 bases from J, the junction contained 3 bases not matched to a gene. Germline V gives CDR1 ENHRY, CDR2 SYGVKD. CDR3 length equals 15 residues. Amplification of TCR alpha and beta CDR3 regions from RNA used iRepertoire nested multiplex PCR. One entry per CDR3 protein, called by TCRdb with MiXCR from the multiplex PCR reads. The sample consists of 150,000 to 200,000 distinct CDR3 sequences, 32% of them appearing once. This clonotype was counted a few times. What it binds is unknown. The source is a human donor with low-grade glioma or glioblastoma, undergoing nonglioma brain surgery, or in good health (not recorded which). The chain joins TRBV10-3 to TRBJ2-5, with 7 bases matching TRBD1. Sequences were obtained from glioma tissue, nonneoplastic brain tissue, or PBMCs (not recorded which). The CDR3 DNA reads as TGTGCCATCAGTGAGTCGACAGGGCTTCAAGAGACCCAGTACTTC. Protein: CAISESTGLQETQYF.